These 22 T cell receptor beta chains were sequenced from one sample in a study of cytomegalovirus exposure and HLA in healthy donors. With 60 Vbeta and 13 Jbeta primers, the PCR was carried out. Some clones are missing from TCRdb's copy, which holds only in-frame ones; the method was immunoSEQ multiplex PCR. The table lists tens of thousands of clones, roughly 76% of them singletons, with over 7.5% in the top ten. The sequencing input was PBMCs. The source of these receptors is a man aged 55-75 years in good health and CMV-seropositive.

This clone was seen only a few times. The chain employs TRBV19 and TRBJ1-3; perhaps TRBD1 as D (5 bases). V was shortened by 5 bases and J by 0 bases, with 17 bases between the two germline ends. Germline V gene lookup returns CDR1 LNHDA and CDR2 SQIVND (reference sequence). The CDR3 is made up of 17 amino acids. The CDR3 reads CASSALNRNRSGNTIYF. CDR3 sequence (DNA): TGTGCCAGTAGTGCACTAAACAGGAATCGCTCTGGAAACACCATATATTTT. Using reference TRBV19 and TRBJ1-3 for the parts outside the CDR3, the full variable domain is DGGITQSPKYLFRKEGQNVTLSCEQNLNHDAMYWYRQDPGQGLRLIYYSQIVNDFQKGDIAEGYSVSREKKESFPLTVTSAQKNPTAFYLCASSALNRNRSGNTIYFGEGSWLTVV.

This chain connects TRBV11-3 to TRBJ2-7, with D unresolved. Germline CDR1 reads SGHNT; CDR2 reads YENEEA. The CDR3 contains 14 residues. V was shortened by 1 base and J by 3 bases, with 10 bases between the two germline ends. The CDR3 bases are TGTGCCAGCAGCTTAGTAGTCGGAGACTACGAGCAGTACTTC. Translated: CASSLVVGDYEQYF.

This clone was seen just once. This chain joins TRBV4-1 and TRBJ2-7; 7 bases fit TRBD2. The germline V gene has CDR1 MGHRA and CDR2 YSYEKL. The CDR3 contains 16 residues. After removal of 0 bases from V and 4 bases from J, the junction contained 9 bases not matched to a gene. This chain's CDR3 is CASSQDPAGRIYEQYF. CDR3 nucleotide sequence: TGCGCCAGCAGCCAAGACCCAGCGGGACGAATTTACGAGCAGTACTTC.

V gene TRBV5-1 combines with J gene TRBJ1-1; 10 bases line up with TRBD1. V was pared by 4 bases and J by 4 bases, with 10 bases of the junction left unmatched. The CDR3 loop spans 16 amino acids. CDR1 is SGHRS, CDR2 YFSETQ, per germline. In DNA form, the CDR3 reads TGCGCCAGCAGCCCCGACAGGGGGCAACGGGGCACTGAAGCTTTCTTT. This encodes CASSPDRGQRGTEAFF.

The CDR3, as DNA: TGTGCCAGCAGTTTATCCGGGACAGGGATCCGTTCACCCCTCCACTTT. Translation gives CASSLSGTGIRSPLHF. V usage is TRBV6-5 and J usage is TRBJ1-6, with 9 bases aligning to TRBD1. This CDR3 is built from 16 residues. With V trimmed by 4 bases and J by 9 bases, 10 bases remained unmatched. Per the germline V gene, CDR1 is MNHEY and CDR2 is SVGAGI.

The chain joins TRBV2 to TRBJ1-1; a possible D gene is TRBD1 (5 bases). The CDR3 is made up of 14 amino acids. V lost 2 bases to trimming and J lost 4 bases, with 11 bases between them. Per germline, CDR1 SNHLY and CDR2 FYNNEI. The CDR3 nucleotides read TGTGCCAGCAGTGAATCGCAGGGAAGCACTGAAGCTTTCTTT. This encodes CASSESQGSTEAFF.

This clone was seen a single time. The gene calls are TRBV11-2 and TRBJ1-2; 7 bases line up with TRBD1. CDR1 SGHAT and CDR2 FQNNGV come from the germline V gene. The CDR3 contains 13 residues. J lost 5 bases, V lost 5 bases, and 5 bases had no gene match. The CDR3, as DNA: TGTGCCAGCAGCCCGGGACAGTTTTATGGCTACACCTTC. This gives the protein CASSPGQFYGYTF.

The DNA of the CDR3 is TGTGCCAGCAGCTTATATAAAGAGACCCAGTACTTC. As protein: CASSLYKETQYF. J is TRBJ2-5 and V is TRBV7-9; the D is unclear. CDR1 is SEHNR and CDR2 is FQNEAQ in the germline V gene (reference sequence). The CDR3 is 12 amino acids. The V and J ends lost 2 bases and 3 bases respectively, with 4 bases between them. The whole variable domain, remainder taken from reference TRBV7-9 and TRBJ2-5, is DTGVSQNPRHKITKRGQNVTFRCDPISEHNRLYWYRQTLGQGPEFLTYFQNEAQLEKSRLLSDRFSAERPKGSFSTLEIQRTEQGDSAMYLCASSLYKETQYFGPGTRLLVL.

The V and J genes are TRBV7-8 and TRBJ2-3; 10 nucleotides line up with TRBD2. Per germline, CDR1 SGHVS and CDR2 FQNEAQ. V shed 3 bases, J shed 4 bases, and the junction held 10 bases outside the gene matches. The CDR3 consists of 17 residues. The CDR3 here is CASSFRGVAGGSDTQYF. As DNA, the CDR3 is TGTGCCAGCAGCTTCCGAGGAGTAGCGGGAGGTTCAGATACGCAGTATTTT.

V usage is TRBV2 and J usage is TRBJ2-1; 10 bases align to TRBD1. Per the germline V gene, CDR1 is SNHLY and CDR2 is FYNNEI. V was clipped by 10 bases and J by 9 bases; unmatched bases: 6. This CDR3 spans 12 amino acids. In nucleotides, the CDR3 is TGTGCCATCGGACAGGGGGGTACTGAGCAGTTCTTC. Encoded protein: CAIGQGGTEQFF.

The chain links TRBV11-2 to TRBJ2-7; weak D call: TRBD1 (5 bases). This CDR3 is 15 amino acids long. Germline values: CDR1 SGHAT, CDR2 FQNNGV. V dropped 5 bases and J dropped 5 bases, with 19 bases sitting between them. This chain's CDR3 is CASSPLVREPNEQYF. CDR3 nucleotides: TGTGCCAGCAGCCCTCTCGTCAGGGAACCGAACGAGCAGTACTTC.

The chain combines TRBV11-2 with TRBJ2-7; 14 positions agree with TRBD2. The CDR3 totals 16 residues. Trimming at V came to 5 bases and at J to 9 bases, leaving 12 bases not matched to a gene. In germline, CDR1 is SGHAT, CDR2 FQNNGV. Written as DNA, the CDR3 is TGTGCCAGCAGCCCCCCGTCGACTAGCGGGAGGGCCCGGCAGTACTTC. This codes for CASSPPSTSGRARQYF. The full variable domain, completed using reference TRBV11-2 and TRBJ2-7, is EAGVAQSPRYKIIEKRQSVAFWCNPISGHATLYWYQQILGQGPKLLIQFQNNGVVDDSQLPKDRFSAERLKGVDSTLKIQPAKLEDSAVYLCASSPPSTSGRARQYFGPGTRLTVT.

The chain is built from TRBV6-1 and TRBJ2-7, with 7 bases aligning to TRBD1. The V segment lost 7 bases and the J segment 3 bases; nucleotides outside the gene matches: 9. The CDR3 totals 14 residues. Germline V gives CDR1 MNHNS, CDR2 SASEGT. CDR3 in amino acids: CASTLRDRYYEQYF. CDR3 bases: TGTGCCAGCACTCTACGGGACAGATACTACGAGCAGTACTTC.

This chain joins TRBV6-6 and TRBJ1-1, with D maybe TRBD1 (5 bases). CDR3 size: 16 residues. V was clipped by 5 bases and J by 0 bases, with 16 bases between them. CDR1 is MNHNY and CDR2 is SVGAGI in the germline V gene (reference sequence). CDR3 coding DNA: TGTGCCAGCAGTGCTCAGGGAAGGAGGGTGAACACTGAAGCTTTCTTT. It translates to CASSAQGRRVNTEAFF.

The rearrangement uses TRBV5-1 and TRBJ2-3; D is undetermined. CDR1 and CDR2 from the germline V gene are SGHRS and YFSETQ. V lost 6 bases, J lost 14 bases, and 19 bases lay in between. The CDR3 is made up of 12 amino acids. In DNA, the CDR3 is TGCGCCAGCACCTCGGGTGGGTTCCCGGCGTATTTT. Protein sequence: CASTSGGFPAYF.

The chain combines TRBV2 with TRBJ2-1; D possibly corresponds to TRBD2 (5 bases). The germline V and J ends were trimmed by 6 bases and 7 bases, with 19 bases remaining between them. The CDR3 is 15 residues long. CDR1 is SNHLY and CDR2 is FYNNEI in the germline V gene. The CDR3 region is CASSWMGSPGNEQFF. In nucleotides, the CDR3 is TGTGCCAGCAGCTGGATGGGATCCCCGGGGAATGAGCAGTTCTTC.

Only a few counts were recorded for this clone. The chain couples TRBV6-4 to TRBJ1-2; 8 bases match TRBD1. The trim removed 6 bases at V and 6 bases at J, leaving 9 bases unmatched. Germline CDR1 MRHNA, CDR2 SNTAGT. This CDR3 is built from 14 residues. DNA of the CDR3: TGTGCCAGCAGGGAGACAGGGGTATTAGATGGCTACACCTTC. The encoded protein is CASRETGVLDGYTF.

This clone was counted a few times. The rearrangement uses TRBV4-2 and TRBJ1-2; weak D call: TRBD1 (5 bases). Germline CDR1 is LGHNA and CDR2 is YNFKEQ. V gave up 1 base and J gave up 8 bases, with 17 bases separating them. There are 15 residues in the CDR3. This chain's CDR3 is CASSQVTDIPLGYTF. In DNA, the CDR3 is TGTGCCAGCAGCCAAGTAACGGACATCCCGCTAGGCTACACCTTC.

The chain uses TRBV6-6 and TRBJ1-3; D might be TRBD1 (6 bases). There are 14 residues in the CDR3. In germline, CDR1 is MNHNY, CDR2 SVGAGI (reference sequence). V was clipped by 4 bases and J by 2 bases, with 9 bases between them. This CDR3 reads CASSSTGAGNTIYF. The CDR3 DNA reads as TGTGCCAGCAGTTCGACAGGAGCTGGAAACACCATATATTTT.

This chain joins TRBV6-4 and TRBJ2-1; TRBD2 aligns across 9 bases. V dropped 2 bases and J dropped 5; count of bases not matched to a gene: 4. Per germline, CDR1 MRHNA and CDR2 SNTAGT. This CDR3 has 15 amino acids. The CDR3 region has the DNA TGTGCCAGCAGTGACGGGGCTAGCGGGAACAATGAGCAGTTCTTC. It yields the protein CASSDGASGNNEQFF.

CDR3 sequence reads: CASSHDTNYGYTF. The CDR3 nucleotides are TGTGCCAGCAGCCACGACACGAACTATGGCTACACCTTC. The chain uses TRBV7-8 and TRBJ1-2; unclear D gene. The CDR3 runs 13 residues. V lost 5 bases, J lost 2 bases, and 9 bases lay in between. Germline V CDR1 and CDR2: SGHVS, FQNEAQ. Supplemented by reference TRBV7-8 and TRBJ1-2, the full variable domain reads GAGVSQSPRYKVAKRGQDVALRCDPISGHVSLFWYQQALGQGPEFLTYFQNEAQLDKSGLPSDRFFAERPEGSVSTLKIQRTQQEDSAVYLCASSHDTNYGYTFGSGTRLTVV.

The chain recombines TRBV5-8 with TRBJ2-1, with a tentative D call TRBD1 (5 bases). Between the trimmed V and J ends, which lost 0 bases and 6 bases, there was a span of 7 bases. CDR3 length: 13 residues. The germline V gene has CDR1 SGHTS and CDR2 YDEGEE. CDR3 in amino acids: CASSLGRVNEQFF. The CDR3 region has the DNA TGTGCCAGCAGCTTGGGCAGGGTCAATGAGCAGTTCTTC.